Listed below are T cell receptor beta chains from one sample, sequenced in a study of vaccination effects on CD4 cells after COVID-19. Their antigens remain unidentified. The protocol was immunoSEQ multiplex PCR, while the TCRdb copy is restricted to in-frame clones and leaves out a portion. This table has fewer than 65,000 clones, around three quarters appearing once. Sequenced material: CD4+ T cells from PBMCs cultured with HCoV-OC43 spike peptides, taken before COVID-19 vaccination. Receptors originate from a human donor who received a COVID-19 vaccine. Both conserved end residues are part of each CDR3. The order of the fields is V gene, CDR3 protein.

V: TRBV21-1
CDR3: CASSKLRTGGGELFF

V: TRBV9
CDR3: CASCWGQGTDTQYF

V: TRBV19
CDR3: CASSALGAGENNEQFF

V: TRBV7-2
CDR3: CASSSTGVNTEAFF

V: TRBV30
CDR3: CAWSGGRGTEAFF

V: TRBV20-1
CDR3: CSASPFSQVNYGYTF

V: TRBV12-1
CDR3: CASREGGCADTQYF

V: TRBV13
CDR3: CASSLGGGPQYF

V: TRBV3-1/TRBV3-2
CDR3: CASSRLGTTGNTIYF

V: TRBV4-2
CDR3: CASSQFDSRTDTQYF

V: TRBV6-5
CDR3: CASSYSGGGSYNEQFF

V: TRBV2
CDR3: CASSEVPYWTGNANRNQPQHF

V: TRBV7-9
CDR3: CASSPLRGRDTGELFF

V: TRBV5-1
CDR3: CASSLGGTLTSTDTQYF

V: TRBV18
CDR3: CASSVSRASNQPQHF